The 29 T cell receptor beta chains in this list originate from one sample, sequenced in a study of cytomegalovirus exposure and HLA in healthy donors. PCR used 60 Vbeta primers and 13 Jbeta primers. Profiled with immunoSEQ multiplex PCR; TCRdb holds only in-frame clones, not every one. The sample lists around 250,000 clones, 75% to 85% occurring once. Sequenced input: PBMCs. The receptors shown here come from a woman aged 55-70 years in good health and CMV-seropositive.

The V gene is TRBV11-2, the J gene TRBJ1-4, with TRBD1 as a possible D gene (5 bases). Trimming shortened V by 1 base and J by 5 bases, and 11 bases separated the two germline ends. This CDR3 has 15 residues. Looked up from germline, CDR1 is SGHAT and CDR2 is FQNNGV. The CDR3 sequence: CASSLVWRDNEKLFF. The CDR3 DNA follows: TGTGCCAGCAGCTTAGTGTGGAGGGACAATGAAAAACTGTTTTTT.

The V call is TRBV27, the J call TRBJ2-7; possible D gene TRBD2, 6 bases. CDR1 and CDR2 (germline): MNHEY, SMNVEV (reference sequence). The CDR3 has 15 amino acids. V was cut by 6 bases and J by 0 bases, with 15 bases left in between. The CDR3 spells CASRIGGASSYEQYF. The DNA of the CDR3 is TGTGCCAGCAGGATCGGCGGGGCAAGCTCCTACGAGCAGTACTTC.

This chain uses TRBV15 with TRBJ1-2; D uncertain. Per germline, CDR1 LNHNV and CDR2 YYDKDF (reference sequence). The CDR3 runs to 12 residues. The ends were cut back, 1 base at V and 6 bases at J, with 6 bases in the middle. CDR3 amino acids: CATSRAGNGYTF. CDR3 in DNA: TGTGCCACCAGCAGAGCCGGGAATGGCTACACCTTC.

The chain uses TRBV29-1 and TRBJ2-7; TRBD1 matches at 10 bases. Germline trimming cut 7 bases from V and 1 base from J; bases unmatched to any gene: 1. This CDR3 has 12 amino acids. The germline CDR1 and CDR2 sequences are SQVTM and ANQGSEA. CDR3 bases: TGCAGCGGGGGACAGGGGTCCTACGAGCAGTACTTC. It translates to CSGGQGSYEQYF.

V is TRBV4-1 and J is TRBJ1-2, with D perhaps TRBD1 (6 bases). Germline V gives CDR1 MGHRA, CDR2 YSYEKL. This CDR3 comprises 13 residues. V shed 4 bases and J shed 5 bases, with 11 bases lying between them. CDR3 region: CASSLQTGYGYTF. The CDR3 DNA reads TGCGCCAGCAGCCTCCAAACAGGGTATGGCTACACCTTC.

The genes are TRBV9 and TRBJ1-1; D may be TRBD1 (5 bases). CDR3 length equals 14 residues. Trimming stripped 1 base from V and 1 base from J, with 8 bases between. Germline V gene lookup returns CDR1 SGDLS and CDR2 YYNGEE. The CDR3: CASSVIGANTEAFF. CDR3 coding DNA: TGTGCCAGCAGCGTAATTGGGGCGAACACTGAAGCTTTCTTT.

This clone was picked up a small number of times. The rearrangement uses TRBV5-5 and TRBJ2-1, with 9 nucleotides matching TRBD2. CDR1 SGHKS and CDR2 YYEKEE come from the germline V gene (reference sequence). V shed 3 bases, J shed 3 bases, and the junction held 7 bases outside the gene matches. This CDR3 is 16 amino acids long. The chain's CDR3 is CASSSGSGGLYNEQFF. The CDR3 nucleotides are TGTGCCAGCAGCTCCGGTAGCGGGGGCCTCTACAATGAGCAGTTCTTC.

The chain combines TRBV27 with TRBJ1-5; D not certain. This CDR3 comprises 14 residues. Germline values: CDR1 MNHEY, CDR2 SMNVEV (reference sequence). Trimming took off 3 bases at V and 7 bases at J, with 13 bases between the two ends. CDR3 amino acids: CASSFSGLRQPQHF. CDR3 bases: TGTGCCAGCAGTTTCTCGGGGTTGCGACAGCCCCAGCATTTT.

This rearrangement joins TRBV15 to TRBJ1-5, with TRBD1 matching 10 bases. This CDR3 has 17 residues. The V gene's germline CDR1 is LNHNV and CDR2 YYDKDF (reference sequence). The V gene end was trimmed by 0 bases and the J gene end by 5 bases; junction bases not matched to a gene: 7. The CDR3: CATSRDLVGTGDQPQHF. DNA of the CDR3: TGTGCCACCAGCAGAGACCTCGTGGGGACAGGGGATCAGCCCCAGCATTTT.

The chain links TRBV28 to TRBJ1-3; D is possibly TRBD1 (6 bases). Trimming shortened V by 6 bases and J by 4 bases, and 13 bases separated the two germline ends. From germline, CDR1 is MDHEN and CDR2 SYDVKM. The CDR3 is 14 amino acids. The chain's CDR3 is CASSPGQLGNTIYF. The CDR3 nucleotides read TGTGCCAGCAGCCCAGGACAGTTAGGAAACACCATATATTTT.

The V and J genes are TRBV5-1 and TRBJ2-1; 10 bases line up with TRBD2. Germline lookup yields CDR1 SGHRS and CDR2 YFSETQ. The ends lost 1 base at V and 6 bases at J; junction bases unmatched: 4. CDR3 length: 15 amino acids. The CDR3 protein is CASSLLASGSNEQFF. The CDR3 DNA reads TGCGCCAGCAGCTTGTTGGCTAGCGGGAGCAATGAGCAGTTCTTC.

The chain recombines TRBV18 with TRBJ2-7; D is perhaps TRBD1 (6 bases). The CDR3 covers 13 residues. Looked up from germline, CDR1 is KGHSH and CDR2 is LQKENI. Trimming stripped 2 bases from V and 1 base from J, with 6 bases between. CDR3 amino acids: CASSPTGSYEQYF. The CDR3 nucleotides are TGTGCCAGCTCACCAACAGGGTCCTACGAGCAGTACTTC.

This clone was detected only once. This chain connects TRBV7-9 to TRBJ1-5; D is perhaps TRBD1 (6 bases). Germline-derived CDR1 and CDR2 are SEHNR and FQNEAQ (reference sequence). This CDR3 comprises 16 residues. The germline V and J ends were trimmed by 5 bases and 5 bases, with 19 bases remaining between them. Here the CDR3 reads CASSVFRRGRDQPQHF. The CDR3 DNA reads as TGTGCCAGCAGCGTCTTTCGCAGGGGCAGGGATCAGCCCCAGCATTTT.

The chain employs TRBV11-2 and TRBJ1-4; no clear D gene. The CDR3 runs 13 residues. CDR1 is SGHAT, CDR2 FQNNGV, per germline. The ends were cut back, 1 base at V and 6 bases at J, with 6 bases in the middle. This chain's CDR3 is CASSLALYEKLFF. The CDR3 DNA follows: TGTGCCAGCAGCTTAGCCCTCTATGAAAAACTGTTTTTT.

The rearrangement uses TRBV5-5 and TRBJ1-4; D is undetermined. The germline V gene has CDR1 SGHKS and CDR2 YYEKEE (reference sequence). The ends were cut back, 5 bases at V and 0 bases at J, with 11 bases in the middle. This CDR3 is built from 15 residues. Here the CDR3 DNA reads TGTGCCAGCAGATCCGAAGCCGCAACTAATGAAAAACTGTTTTTT. Protein: CASRSEAATNEKLFF.

The sample holds a few counts of this clone. CDR3 DNA: TGCGCCAGCAGCCACACTAGCGGGAGGACGAACACCGGGGAGCTGTTTTTT. Translated: CASSHTSGRTNTGELFF. The chain employs TRBV4-1 and TRBJ2-2; 12 bases are shared with TRBD2. The CDR3 spans 17 residues. V trimming: 3 bases; J trimming: 0 bases; junction bases outside the gene matches: 2. Per the germline V gene, CDR1 is MGHRA and CDR2 is YSYEKL.

V and J are TRBV7-9 and TRBJ1-4; 9 nucleotides agree with TRBD1. The germline V gene encodes CDR1 SEHNR and CDR2 FQNEAQ (reference sequence). The trim removed 6 bases at V and 4 bases at J, leaving 9 bases unmatched. The CDR3 is made up of 16 amino acids. The DNA for the CDR3 is TGTGCCAGCAGGTTTACCTCGGGACAGGGTAATGAAAAACTGTTTTTT. It encodes CASRFTSGQGNEKLFF.

The rearrangement uses TRBV4-1 and TRBJ2-6, with a possible D match to TRBD1 (5 bases). Trimming removed 1 base from V and 2 bases from J, with 12 bases in between. The length of the CDR3 is 17 residues. Germline assignment: CDR1 MGHRA and CDR2 YSYEKL. CDR3 in DNA: TGCGCCAGCAGCCAAGGGGGCGGACGGACTGGGGCCAACGTCCTGACTTTC. Protein: CASSQGGGRTGANVLTF.

The chain links TRBV6-6 to TRBJ2-7; a possible D gene is TRBD2 (5 bases). The CDR3 extends over 15 amino acids. CDR1 MNHNY and CDR2 SVGAGI come from the germline V gene (reference sequence). V lost 4 bases, J lost 0 bases, and 13 bases lay in between. The CDR3 loop reads CASSSSMGSSYEQYF. CDR3 bases: TGTGCCAGCAGTTCTTCCATGGGGAGCTCCTACGAGCAGTACTTC.

The genes are TRBV5-1 and TRBJ2-1; TRBD1 matches at 8 bases. Germline V CDR1 and CDR2: SGHRS, YFSETQ. This CDR3 has 16 amino acids. V shed 0 bases, J shed 4 bases, and the junction held 6 bases outside the gene matches. CDR3 DNA: TGCGCCAGCAGCTTGGGACAGGGGATAGGTTACAATGAGCAGTTCTTC. Protein: CASSLGQGIGYNEQFF. The full variable domain, in which reference TRBV5-1 and TRBJ2-1 provide the parts outside the CDR3, is KAGVTQTPRYLIKTRGQQVTLSCSPISGHRSVSWYQQTPGQGLQFLFEYFSETQRNKGNFPGRFSGRQFSNSRSEMNVSTLELGDSALYLCASSLGQGIGYNEQFFGPGTRLTVL.

The chain uses TRBV7-9 and TRBJ1-2; D is ambiguous. The CDR3 has 15 amino acids. V shed 2 bases and J shed 4 bases, with 14 bases lying between them. Per germline, CDR1 SEHNR and CDR2 FQNEAQ (reference sequence). This CDR3 reads CASSLNLVAPYGYTF. In DNA, the CDR3 is TGTGCCAGCAGCTTAAATCTAGTGGCGCCCTATGGCTACACCTTC.

This clone was counted between two and nine times. The chain uses TRBV15 and TRBJ1-5, with 7 nucleotides matching TRBD1. This CDR3 region has 13 residues. The J segment lost 6 bases and the V segment lost 6 bases, leaving 5 bases of the junction unmatched. From germline, CDR1 is LNHNV and CDR2 YYDKDF (reference sequence). The CDR3 bases are TGTGCCACCAGTCAGGGGGGAGGTCAGCCCCAGCATTTT. This translates into CATSQGGGQPQHF.

The rearrangement uses TRBV12-5 and TRBJ1-4; 7 bases map to TRBD1. CDR3 length: 18 residues. The ends lost 5 bases at V and 0 bases at J; junction bases unmatched: 12. Germline V CDR1 and CDR2: LGHNT, FRNRAP. CDR3 residues: CASGGAGGRITTNEKLFF. The CDR3 region has the DNA TGTGCTAGTGGTGGGGCAGGGGGTCGAATAACAACTAATGAAAAACTGTTTTTT.

The chain couples TRBV29-1 to TRBJ2-1; tentative D call: TRBD1 (6 bases). The germline V gene has CDR1 SQVTM and CDR2 ANQGSEA. The germline V and J ends were trimmed by 1 base and 0 bases, with 10 bases remaining between them. The CDR3 spans 15 residues. This CDR3 is CSVEVGAGSYNEQFF. Written as DNA, the CDR3 is TGCAGCGTTGAAGTGGGGGCTGGCTCCTACAATGAGCAGTTCTTC.

The chain couples TRBV5-1 to TRBJ2-3; maybe TRBD2 (5 bases). Per the germline V gene, CDR1 is SGHRS and CDR2 is YFSETQ. The V gene lost 6 bases and the J gene lost 0 bases, with 8 bases spanning the gap. The CDR3 has 13 residues. This CDR3 reads CASIAGSTDTQYF. The CDR3 DNA is TGCGCCAGCATTGCGGGTAGCACAGATACGCAGTATTTT.

This clone was counted between two and nine times. V gene TRBV6-5 combines with J gene TRBJ2-5; D unresolved. V lost 5 bases and J 5 bases, leaving 12 bases between the germline ends. This CDR3 is 13 amino acids long. Germline V gene lookup returns CDR1 MNHEY and CDR2 SVGAGI. The CDR3 here is CASSRTVTETQYF. For the CDR3, the DNA is TGTGCCAGCAGTCGCACAGTAACGGAGACCCAGTACTTC.

The genes are TRBV4-1 and TRBJ2-7; D perhaps matches TRBD1 (6 bases). The CDR3 has 13 amino acids. Per germline, CDR1 MGHRA and CDR2 YSYEKL. Trimming shortened V by 3 bases and J by 6 bases, and 12 bases separated the two germline ends. Here the CDR3 reads CASSQMGQSEQYF. In DNA, the CDR3 is TGCGCCAGCAGCCAGATGGGACAATCCGAGCAGTACTTC.

The gene calls are TRBV18 and TRBJ1-5; tentatively, D is TRBD1 (6 bases). The length of the CDR3 is 17 residues. Trimming took off 3 bases at V and 2 bases at J, with 17 bases between the two ends. Germline V lookup: CDR1 KGHSH, CDR2 LQKENI. The CDR3, as DNA: TGTGCCAGCTCACCGGTGCGGCGACAGGAAGGCAATCAGCCCCAGCATTTT. It codes for CASSPVRRQEGNQPQHF. Based on the CDR3 plus reference TRBV18 and TRBJ1-5, the full variable domain is NAGVMQNPRHLVRRRGQEARLRCSPMKGHSHVYWYRQLPEEGLKFMVYLQKENIIDESGMPKERFSAEFPKEGPSILRIQQVVRGDSAAYFCASSPVRRQEGNQPQHFGDGTRLSIL.

A few counts support this clone. The genes are TRBV6-4 and TRBJ1-5, with 7 bases that match TRBD1. The CDR3 covers 14 residues. CDR1 is MRHNA, CDR2 SNTAGT, per germline. V lost 3 bases to trimming and J lost 7 bases; unmatched junction nucleotides: 6. CDR3 residues: CASSEAGGMQPQHF. The CDR3 nucleotides are TGTGCCAGCAGTGAGGCAGGGGGGATGCAGCCCCAGCATTTT.